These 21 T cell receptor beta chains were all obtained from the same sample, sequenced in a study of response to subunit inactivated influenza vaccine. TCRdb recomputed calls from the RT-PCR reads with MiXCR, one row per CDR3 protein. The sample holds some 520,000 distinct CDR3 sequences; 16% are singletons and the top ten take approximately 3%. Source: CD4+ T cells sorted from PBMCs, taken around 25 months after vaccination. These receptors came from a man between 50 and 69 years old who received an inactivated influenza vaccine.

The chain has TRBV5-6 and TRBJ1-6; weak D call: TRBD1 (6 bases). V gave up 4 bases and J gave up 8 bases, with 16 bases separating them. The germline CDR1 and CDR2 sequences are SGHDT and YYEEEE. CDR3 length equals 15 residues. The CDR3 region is CASSAIRDNDSPLHF. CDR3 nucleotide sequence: TGTGCCAGCAGCGCGATCCGGGACAATGATTCACCCCTCCACTTT.

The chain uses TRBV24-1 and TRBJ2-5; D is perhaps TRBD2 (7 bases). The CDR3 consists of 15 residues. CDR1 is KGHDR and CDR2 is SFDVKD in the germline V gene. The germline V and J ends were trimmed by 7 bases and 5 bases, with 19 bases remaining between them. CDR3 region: CATSYRGAGGETQYF. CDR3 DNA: TGTGCCACCAGCTATCGGGGGGCAGGTGGGGAGACCCAGTACTTC.

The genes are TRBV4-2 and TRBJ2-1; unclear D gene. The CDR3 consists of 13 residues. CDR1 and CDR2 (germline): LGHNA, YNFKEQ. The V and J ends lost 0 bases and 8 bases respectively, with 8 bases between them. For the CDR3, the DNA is TGTGCCAGCAGCCAAGATAGCTCCTATGAGCAGTTCTTC. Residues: CASSQDSSYEQFF.

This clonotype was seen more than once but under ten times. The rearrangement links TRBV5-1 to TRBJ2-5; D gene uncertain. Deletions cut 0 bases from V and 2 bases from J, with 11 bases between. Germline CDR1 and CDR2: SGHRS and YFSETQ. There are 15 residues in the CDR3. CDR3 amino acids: CASSLADTLQETQYF. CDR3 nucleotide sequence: TGCGCCAGCAGCTTGGCAGATACCCTACAAGAGACCCAGTACTTC. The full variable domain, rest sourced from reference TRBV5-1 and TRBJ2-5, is KAGVTQTPRYLIKTRGQQVTLSCSPISGHRSVSWYQQTPGQGLQFLFEYFSETQRNKGNFPGRFSGRQFSNSRSEMNVSTLELGDSALYLCASSLADTLQETQYFGPGTRLLVL.

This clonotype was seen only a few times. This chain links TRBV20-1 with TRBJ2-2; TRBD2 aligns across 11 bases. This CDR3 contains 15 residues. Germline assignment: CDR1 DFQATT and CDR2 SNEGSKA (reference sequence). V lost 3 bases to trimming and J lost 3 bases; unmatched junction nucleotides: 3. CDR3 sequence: CSARGTSGHTGELFF. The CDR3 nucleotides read TGCAGTGCTAGGGGGACTAGCGGACACACCGGGGAGCTGTTTTTT.

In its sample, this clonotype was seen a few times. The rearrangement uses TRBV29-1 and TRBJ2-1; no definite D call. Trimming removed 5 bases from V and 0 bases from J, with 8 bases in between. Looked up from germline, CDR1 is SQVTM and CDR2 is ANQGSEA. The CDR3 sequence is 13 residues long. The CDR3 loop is CSVKVASYNEQFF. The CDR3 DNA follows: TGCAGCGTTAAAGTAGCCTCCTACAATGAGCAGTTCTTC.

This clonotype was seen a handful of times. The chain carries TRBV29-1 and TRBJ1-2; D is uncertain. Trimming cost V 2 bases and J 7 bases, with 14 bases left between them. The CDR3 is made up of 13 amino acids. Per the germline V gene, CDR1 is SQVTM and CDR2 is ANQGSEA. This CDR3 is CSVEWVGRRGYTF. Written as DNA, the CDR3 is TGCAGCGTTGAATGGGTAGGGCGGCGTGGCTACACCTTC.

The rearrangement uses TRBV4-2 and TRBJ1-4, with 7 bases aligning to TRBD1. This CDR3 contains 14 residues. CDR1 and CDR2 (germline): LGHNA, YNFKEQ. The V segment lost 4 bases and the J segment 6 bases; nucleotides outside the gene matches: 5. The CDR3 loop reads CASSRTGGHEKLFF. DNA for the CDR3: TGTGCCAGCAGCCGGACAGGAGGTCATGAAAAACTGTTTTTT.

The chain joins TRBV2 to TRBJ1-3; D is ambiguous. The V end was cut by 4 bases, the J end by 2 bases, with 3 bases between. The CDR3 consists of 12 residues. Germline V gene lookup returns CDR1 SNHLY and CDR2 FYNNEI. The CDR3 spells CASSVTGNTIYF. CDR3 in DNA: TGTGCCAGCAGTGTCACTGGAAACACCATATATTTT. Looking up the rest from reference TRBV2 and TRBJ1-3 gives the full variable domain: EPEVTQTPSHQVTQMGQEVILRCVPISNHLYFYWYRQILGQKVEFLVSFYNNEISEKSEIFDDQFSVERPDGSNFTLKIRSTKLEDSAMYFCASSVTGNTIYFGEGSWLTVV.

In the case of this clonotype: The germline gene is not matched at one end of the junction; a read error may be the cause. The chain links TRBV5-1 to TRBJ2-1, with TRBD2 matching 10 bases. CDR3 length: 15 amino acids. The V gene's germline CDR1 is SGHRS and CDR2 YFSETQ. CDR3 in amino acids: CASSLALAGNNEKFF. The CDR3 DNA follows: TGCGCCAGCAGCTTGGCACTAGCGGGAAATAATGAGAAGTTCTTC.

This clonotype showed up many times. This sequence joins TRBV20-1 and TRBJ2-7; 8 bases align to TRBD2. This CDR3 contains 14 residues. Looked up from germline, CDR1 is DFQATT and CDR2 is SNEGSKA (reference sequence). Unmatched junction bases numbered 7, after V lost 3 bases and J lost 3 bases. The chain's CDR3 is CSASLPGGNYEQYF. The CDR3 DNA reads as TGCAGTGCTAGTCTCCCGGGAGGGAACTACGAGCAGTACTTC.

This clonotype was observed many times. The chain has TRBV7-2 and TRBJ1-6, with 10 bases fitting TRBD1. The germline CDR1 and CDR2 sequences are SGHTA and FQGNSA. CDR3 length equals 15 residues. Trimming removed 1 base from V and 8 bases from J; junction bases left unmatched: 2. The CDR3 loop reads CASSLVGTGDSPLHF. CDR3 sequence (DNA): TGTGCCAGCAGCTTAGTTGGGACAGGGGATTCACCCCTCCACTTT.

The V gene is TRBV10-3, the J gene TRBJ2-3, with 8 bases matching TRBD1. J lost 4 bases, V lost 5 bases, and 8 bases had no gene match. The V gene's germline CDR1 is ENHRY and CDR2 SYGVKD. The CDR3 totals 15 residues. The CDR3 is CAISPDRVSSDTQYF. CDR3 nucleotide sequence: TGTGCCATCAGTCCGGACAGGGTTTCGTCAGATACGCAGTATTTT.

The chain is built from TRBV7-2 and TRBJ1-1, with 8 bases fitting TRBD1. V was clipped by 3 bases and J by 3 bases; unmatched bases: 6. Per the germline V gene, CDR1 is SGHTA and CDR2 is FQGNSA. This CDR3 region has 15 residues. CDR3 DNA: TGTGCCAGCAGCTTGACAGGGGAGAAAGACACTGAAGCTTTCTTT. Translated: CASSLTGEKDTEAFF.

CDR3 nucleotides: TGTGCCAGCAGCCCGGCGGGTCTAGCGGGCCTCTACGAGCAGTACTTC. This gives the protein CASSPAGLAGLYEQYF. V gene TRBV7-8 combines with J gene TRBJ2-7, with 8 positions matching TRBD2. With 5 bases clipped from V and 3 bases from J, the junction kept 12 bases outside the gene matches. The length of the CDR3 is 16 residues. CDR1 is SGHVS, CDR2 FQNEAQ, per germline.

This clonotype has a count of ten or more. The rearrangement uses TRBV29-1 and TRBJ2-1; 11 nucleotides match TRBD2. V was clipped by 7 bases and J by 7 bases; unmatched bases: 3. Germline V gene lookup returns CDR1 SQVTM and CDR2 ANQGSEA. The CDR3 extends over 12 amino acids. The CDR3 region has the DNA TGCAGCGCATCTAGCGGGAGGAATGAGCAGTTCTTC. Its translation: CSASSGRNEQFF.

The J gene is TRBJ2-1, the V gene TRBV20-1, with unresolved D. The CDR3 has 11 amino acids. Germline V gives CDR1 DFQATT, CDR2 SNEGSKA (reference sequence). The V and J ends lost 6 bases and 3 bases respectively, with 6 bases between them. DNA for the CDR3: TGCAGTGCGGTGGGCTACAATGAGCAGTTCTTC. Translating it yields CSAVGYNEQFF.

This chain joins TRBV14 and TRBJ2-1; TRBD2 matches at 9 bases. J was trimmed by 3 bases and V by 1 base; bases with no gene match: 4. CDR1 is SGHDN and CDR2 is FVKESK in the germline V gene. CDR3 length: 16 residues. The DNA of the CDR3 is TGTGCCAGCAGCCAAGTTAGCGGGGGAATCTACAATGAGCAGTTCTTC. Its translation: CASSQVSGGIYNEQFF.

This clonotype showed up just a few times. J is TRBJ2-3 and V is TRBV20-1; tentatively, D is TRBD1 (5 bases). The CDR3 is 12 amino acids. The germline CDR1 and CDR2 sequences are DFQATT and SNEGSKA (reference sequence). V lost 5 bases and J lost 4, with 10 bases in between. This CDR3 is CSAYKQADTQYF. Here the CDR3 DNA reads TGCAGTGCTTATAAACAGGCAGATACGCAGTATTTT.

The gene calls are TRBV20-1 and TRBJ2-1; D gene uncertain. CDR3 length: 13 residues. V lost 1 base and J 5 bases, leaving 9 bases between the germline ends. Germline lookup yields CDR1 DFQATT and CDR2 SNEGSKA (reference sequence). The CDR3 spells CSARGQNDNEQFF. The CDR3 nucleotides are TGCAGTGCTAGAGGACAAAATGACAATGAGCAGTTCTTC.

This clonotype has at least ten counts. The CDR3 reads CASSPRSSGVGSRGEQFF. Here the CDR3 DNA reads TGTGCCAGCTCACCACGTTCTAGCGGAGTGGGGTCTCGAGGTGAGCAGTTCTTC. J is TRBJ2-1 and V is TRBV18; TRBD2 matches 7 bases. The germline V gene has CDR1 KGHSH and CDR2 LQKENI. After removal of 1 base from V and 9 bases from J, the junction contained 18 bases not matched to a gene. There are 18 residues in the CDR3.